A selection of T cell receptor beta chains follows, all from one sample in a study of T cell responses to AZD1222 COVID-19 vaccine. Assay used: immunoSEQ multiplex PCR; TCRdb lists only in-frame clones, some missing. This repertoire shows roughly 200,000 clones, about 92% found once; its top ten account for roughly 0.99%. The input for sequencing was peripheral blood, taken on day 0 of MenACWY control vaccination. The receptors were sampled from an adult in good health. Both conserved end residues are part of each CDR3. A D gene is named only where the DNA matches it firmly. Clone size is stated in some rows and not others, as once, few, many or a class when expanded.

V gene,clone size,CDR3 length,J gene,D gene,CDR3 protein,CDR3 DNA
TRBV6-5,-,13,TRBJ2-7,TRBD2,CASRLAGAYEQYF,TGTGCCAGCCGACTAGCGGGGGCCTACGAGCAGTACTTC
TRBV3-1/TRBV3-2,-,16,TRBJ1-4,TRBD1,CASSQVTDRGTEKLFF,TGTGCCAGCAGCCAAGTCACGGACAGGGGGACGGAAAAACTGTTTTTT
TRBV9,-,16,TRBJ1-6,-,CASSAGSRGTNSPLHF,TGTGCCAGCAGCGCGGGGAGTAGAGGGACTAATTCACCCCTCCACTTT
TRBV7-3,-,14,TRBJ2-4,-,CASSLGGAKNIQYF,TGTGCCAGCAGCTTAGGAGGAGCCAAAAACATTCAGTACTTC
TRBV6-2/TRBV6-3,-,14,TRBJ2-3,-,CASSAARYTDTQYF,TGTGCCAGCAGTGCGGCGAGGTACACAGATACGCAGTATTTT
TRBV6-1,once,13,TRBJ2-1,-,CASSEAGGERRFF,TGTGCCAGCAGTGAAGCAGGGGGGGAGCGGCGGTTCTTC
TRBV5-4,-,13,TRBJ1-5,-,CASSIQGNQPQHF,TGTGCCAGCAGCATTCAGGGTAATCAGCCCCAGCATTTT
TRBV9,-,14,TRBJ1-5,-,CASSVDGANQPQHF,TGTGCCAGCAGCGTAGACGGGGCGAATCAGCCCCAGCATTTT
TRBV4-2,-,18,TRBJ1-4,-,CASSQDPASFATNEKLFF,TGTGCCAGCAGCCAAGATCCAGCCTCCTTCGCAACTAATGAAAAACTGTTTTTT
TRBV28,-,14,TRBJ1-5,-,CASSRASGNQPQHF,TGTGCCAGCAGTCGGGCCAGCGGCAATCAGCCCCAGCATTTT
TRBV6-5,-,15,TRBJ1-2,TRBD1,CASSLTGTANYGYTF,TGTGCCAGCAGTCTAACCGGGACAGCTAACTATGGCTACACCTTC
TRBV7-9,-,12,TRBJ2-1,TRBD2,CASSLEGRGEFF,TGTGCCAGCAGCTTAGAAGGCCGGGGGGAGTTCTTC
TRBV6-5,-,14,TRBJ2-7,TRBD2,CASRGLAGRYEQYF,TGTGCCAGCAGGGGACTAGCGGGGCGGTACGAGCAGTACTTC
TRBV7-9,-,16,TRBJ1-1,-,CASSLGQSRANTEAFF,TGTGCCAGCAGCTTAGGCCAGTCCAGGGCGAACACTGAAGCTTTCTTT
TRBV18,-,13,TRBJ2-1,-,CASSPDGGSEQFF,TGTGCCAGCTCACCGGACGGGGGAAGTGAGCAGTTCTTC
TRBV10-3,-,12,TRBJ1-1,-,CAISDNRLEAFF,TGTGCCATCAGTGACAACAGACTTGAAGCTTTCTTT
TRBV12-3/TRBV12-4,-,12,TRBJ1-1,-,CASSRAYTEAFF,TGTGCCAGCAGTAGGGCGTACACTGAAGCTTTCTTT